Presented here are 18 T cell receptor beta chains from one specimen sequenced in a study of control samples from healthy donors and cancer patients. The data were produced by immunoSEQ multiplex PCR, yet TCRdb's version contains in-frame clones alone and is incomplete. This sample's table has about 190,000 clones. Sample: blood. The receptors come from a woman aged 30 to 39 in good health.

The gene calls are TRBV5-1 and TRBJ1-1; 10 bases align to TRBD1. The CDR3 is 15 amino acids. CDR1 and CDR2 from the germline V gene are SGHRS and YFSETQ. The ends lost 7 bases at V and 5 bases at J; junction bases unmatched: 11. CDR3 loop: CASGIGTGDRTEAFF. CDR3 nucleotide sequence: TGCGCCAGCGGGATCGGGACAGGGGATAGGACTGAAGCTTTCTTT.

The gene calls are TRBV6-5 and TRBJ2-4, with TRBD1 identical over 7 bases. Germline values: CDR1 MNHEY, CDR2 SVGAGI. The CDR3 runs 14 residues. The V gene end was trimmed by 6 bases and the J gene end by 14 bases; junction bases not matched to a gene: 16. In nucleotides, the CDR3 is TGTGCCAGCAGACTAACTCAACTGTCCGGGACAGAGTACTTC. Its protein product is CASRLTQLSGTEYF.

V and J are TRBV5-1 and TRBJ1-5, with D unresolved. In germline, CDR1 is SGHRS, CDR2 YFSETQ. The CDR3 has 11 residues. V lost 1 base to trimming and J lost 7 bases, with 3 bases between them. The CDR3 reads CASSLQQPQHF. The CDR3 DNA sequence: TGCGCCAGCAGCTTGCAGCAGCCCCAGCATTTT. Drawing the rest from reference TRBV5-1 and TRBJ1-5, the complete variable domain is KAGVTQTPRYLIKTRGQQVTLSCSPISGHRSVSWYQQTPGQGLQFLFEYFSETQRNKGNFPGRFSGRQFSNSRSEMNVSTLELGDSALYLCASSLQQPQHFGDGTRLSIL.

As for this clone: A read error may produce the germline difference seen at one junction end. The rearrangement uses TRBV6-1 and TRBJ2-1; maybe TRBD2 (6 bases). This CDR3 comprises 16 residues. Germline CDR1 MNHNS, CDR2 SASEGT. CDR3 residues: CASREGRRSSYNEQFF. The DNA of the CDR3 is TGTGCCAGCAGGGAAGGGAGGAGAAGCTCCTACAATGAGCAGTTCTTC.

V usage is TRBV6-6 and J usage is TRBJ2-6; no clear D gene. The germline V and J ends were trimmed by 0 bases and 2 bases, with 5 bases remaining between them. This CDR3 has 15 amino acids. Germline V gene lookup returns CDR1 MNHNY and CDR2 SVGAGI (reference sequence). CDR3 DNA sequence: TGTGCCAGCAGTTACTCACGGGCTGGGGCCAACGTCCTGACTTTC. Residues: CASSYSRAGANVLTF.

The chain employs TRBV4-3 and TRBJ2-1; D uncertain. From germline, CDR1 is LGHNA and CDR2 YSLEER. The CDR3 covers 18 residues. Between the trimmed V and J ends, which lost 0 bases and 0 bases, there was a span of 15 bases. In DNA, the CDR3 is TGCGCCAGCAGCCAAGACTTGACGGCAACGAGCTCCTACAATGAGCAGTTCTTC. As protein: CASSQDLTATSSYNEQFF.

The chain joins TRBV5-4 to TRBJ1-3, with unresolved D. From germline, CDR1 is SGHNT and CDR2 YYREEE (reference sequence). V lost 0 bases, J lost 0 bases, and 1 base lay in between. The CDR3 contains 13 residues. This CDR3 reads CASSLGSGNTIYF. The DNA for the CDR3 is TGTGCCAGCAGCTTGGGCTCTGGAAACACCATATATTTT.

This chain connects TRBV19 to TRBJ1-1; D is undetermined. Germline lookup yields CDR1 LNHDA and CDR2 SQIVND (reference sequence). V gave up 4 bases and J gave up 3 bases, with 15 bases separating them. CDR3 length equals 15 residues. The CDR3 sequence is CASSTPGPRDTEAFF. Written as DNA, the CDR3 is TGTGCCAGTAGTACCCCAGGACCTCGGGACACTGAAGCTTTCTTT.

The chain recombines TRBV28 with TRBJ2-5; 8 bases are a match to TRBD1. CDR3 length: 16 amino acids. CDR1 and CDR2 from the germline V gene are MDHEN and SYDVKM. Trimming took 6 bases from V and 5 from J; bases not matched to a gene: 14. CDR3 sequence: CASSSPGGLGWETQYF. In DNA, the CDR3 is TGTGCCAGCAGCTCTCCAGGGGGCTTAGGTTGGGAGACCCAGTACTTC.

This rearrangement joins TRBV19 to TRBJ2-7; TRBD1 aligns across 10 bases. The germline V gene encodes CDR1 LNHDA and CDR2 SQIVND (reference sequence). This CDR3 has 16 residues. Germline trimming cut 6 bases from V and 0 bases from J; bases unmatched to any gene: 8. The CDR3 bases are TGTGCCAGTAGCCACCCCGGGACAGGGGTCTCCTACGAGCAGTACTTC. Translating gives CASSHPGTGVSYEQYF. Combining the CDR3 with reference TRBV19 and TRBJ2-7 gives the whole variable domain DGGITQSPKYLFRKEGQNVTLSCEQNLNHDAMYWYRQDPGQGLRLIYYSQIVNDFQKGDIAEGYSVSREKKESFPLTVTSAQKNPTAFYLCASSHPGTGVSYEQYFGPGTRLTVT.

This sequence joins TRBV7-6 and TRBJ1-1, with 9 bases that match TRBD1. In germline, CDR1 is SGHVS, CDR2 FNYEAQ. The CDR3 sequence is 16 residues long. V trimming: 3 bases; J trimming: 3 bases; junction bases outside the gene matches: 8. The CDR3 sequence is CASSFRPGQGDTEAFF. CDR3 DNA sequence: TGTGCCAGCAGCTTCAGACCGGGACAGGGTGACACTGAAGCTTTCTTT.

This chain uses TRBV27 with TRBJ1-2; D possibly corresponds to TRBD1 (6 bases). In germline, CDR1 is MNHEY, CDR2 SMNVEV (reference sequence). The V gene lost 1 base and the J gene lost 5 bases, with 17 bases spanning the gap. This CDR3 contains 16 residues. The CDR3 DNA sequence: TGTGCCAGCAGTTTATTGGCAAACGGGACACCTTATGGCTACACCTTC. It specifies CASSLLANGTPYGYTF.

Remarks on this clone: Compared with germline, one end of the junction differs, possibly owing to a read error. The CDR3 protein is CASSPTVSGYTGELFF. CDR3 nucleotide sequence: TGTGCTAGCAGCCCTACAGTGTCTGGGTACACCGGGGAGCTGTTTTTT. The chain links TRBV7-7 to TRBJ2-2; D call uncertain. CDR3 size: 16 residues. In germline, CDR1 is SSHAT, CDR2 FNYEAQ (reference sequence).

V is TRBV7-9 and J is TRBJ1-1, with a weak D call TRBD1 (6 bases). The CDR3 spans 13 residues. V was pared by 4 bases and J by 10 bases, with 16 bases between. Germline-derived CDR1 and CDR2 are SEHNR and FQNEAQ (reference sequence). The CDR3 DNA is TGTGCCAGCAGCTCCAGTCGGGGAGGGGGAGCTTTCTTT. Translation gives CASSSSRGGGAFF.

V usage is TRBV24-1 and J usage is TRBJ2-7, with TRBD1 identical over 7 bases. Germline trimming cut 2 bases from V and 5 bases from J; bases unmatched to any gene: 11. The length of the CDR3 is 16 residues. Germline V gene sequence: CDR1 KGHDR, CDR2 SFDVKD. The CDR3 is CATSDSGRGYGNEQYF. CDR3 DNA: TGTGCCACCAGTGATTCGGGCAGGGGGTACGGGAACGAGCAGTACTTC.

The CDR3 sequence: CASSLQGLFMNTEAFF. In nucleotides, the CDR3 is TGTGCCAGCAGCTTACAGGGACTCTTCATGAACACTGAAGCTTTCTTT. J is TRBJ1-1 and V is TRBV5-5, with D tentatively TRBD1 (6 bases). The CDR3 is made up of 16 amino acids. The germline V gene has CDR1 SGHKS and CDR2 YYEKEE (reference sequence). V was cut by 2 bases and J by 0 bases, with 14 bases left in between.

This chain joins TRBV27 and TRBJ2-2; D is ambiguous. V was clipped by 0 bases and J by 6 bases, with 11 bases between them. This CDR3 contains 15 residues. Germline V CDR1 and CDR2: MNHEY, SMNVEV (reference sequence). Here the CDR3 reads CASSLSGRSPGELFF. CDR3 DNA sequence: TGTGCCAGCAGTTTATCGGGAAGATCCCCCGGGGAGCTGTTTTTT.

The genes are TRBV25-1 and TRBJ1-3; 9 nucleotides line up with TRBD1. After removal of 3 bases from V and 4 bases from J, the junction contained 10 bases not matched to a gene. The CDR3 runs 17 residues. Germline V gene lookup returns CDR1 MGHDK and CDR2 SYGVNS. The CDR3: CASSDRPQGAKGNTIYF. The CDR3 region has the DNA TGTGCCAGCAGTGATCGACCACAGGGGGCTAAGGGAAACACCATATATTTT.